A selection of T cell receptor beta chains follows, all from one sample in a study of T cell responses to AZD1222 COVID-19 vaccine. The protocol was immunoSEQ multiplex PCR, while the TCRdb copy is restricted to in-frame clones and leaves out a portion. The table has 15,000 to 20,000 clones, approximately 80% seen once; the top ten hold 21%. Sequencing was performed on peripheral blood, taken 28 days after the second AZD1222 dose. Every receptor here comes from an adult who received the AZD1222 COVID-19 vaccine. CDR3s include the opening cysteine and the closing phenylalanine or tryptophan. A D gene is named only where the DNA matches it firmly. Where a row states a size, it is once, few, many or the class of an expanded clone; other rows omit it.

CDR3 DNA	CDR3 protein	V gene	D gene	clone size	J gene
TGTGCCAGCAGCGACTACGATGTCCCTGAGCAGTTCTTC	CASSDYDVPEQFF	TRBV11-2	.	.	TRBJ2-1
TGCAGCGTTGAAAGTCCGACTAATGAGCAGTTCTTC	CSVESPTNEQFF	TRBV29-1	.	few	TRBJ2-1
TGTGCCAGCAGCTTAGGCTTCGCGGGGGAGACGTCAGATACGCAGTATTTT	CASSLGFAGETSDTQYF	TRBV13	TRBD2	medium-sized	TRBJ2-3
TGTGCCAGCAGCCGCTGGGACAAGGCCACCACAGATACGCAGTATTTT	CASSRWDKATTDTQYF	TRBV3-1/TRBV3-2	.	.	TRBJ2-3
TGTGCCAGCAGCCTAACCGGGACAGGGGGCGGAGAGACCCAGTACTTC	CASSLTGTGGGETQYF	TRBV5-4	TRBD1	.	TRBJ2-5
TGCGCCAGCAGCCTCCAAGGGGCGGGAGATACGCAGTATTTT	CASSLQGAGDTQYF	TRBV5-1	.	.	TRBJ2-3
TGTGCCAGCAGTTACTCGACTAGCGGGAGCTACGAGCAGTACTTC	CASSYSTSGSYEQYF	TRBV6-5	TRBD2	.	TRBJ2-7
TGTGCCAGCACCCCAGGGGACTTAAACACCGGGGAGCTGTTTTTT	CASTPGDLNTGELFF	TRBV7-9	.	few	TRBJ2-2
TGTGCCAGCAGCGCAAGACAGGGTGGAAACACCATATATTTT	CASSARQGGNTIYF	TRBV5-4	TRBD1	.	TRBJ1-3
TGTGCCAGCAGTCTAGGACTAGCGGGGTTGGAGAGCTCCTACGAGCAGTACTTC	CASSLGLAGLESSYEQYF	TRBV4-2	TRBD2	once	TRBJ2-7
TGTGCCAGCAGCTTCAGTCAGGGAGGAGGGCCCCAGCATTTT	CASSFSQGGGPQHF	TRBV7-8	.	once	TRBJ1-5
TGTGCCTTAAGCGGCACCCCTAACACTGAAGCTTTCTTT	CALSGTPNTEAFF	TRBV6-5	.	.	TRBJ1-1
TGTGCCAGCAGGCACGGGCCCGGGACAGGGGGCCCTGGGGCCAACGTCCTGACTTTC	CASRHGPGTGGPGANVLTF	TRBV5-4	TRBD1	.	TRBJ2-6
TGTGCCAGCAGCTTCGGGGGGCGAGTGACTGAAGCTTTCTTT	CASSFGGRVTEAFF	TRBV11-2	.	.	TRBJ1-1
TGTGCCAGCTGCCAAACGGGGTCGGGCTACGAGCAGTACTTC	CASCQTGSGYEQYF	TRBV5-5	.	.	TRBJ2-7
TGCGCCAGCAGCCGGACGGGTAATAATTCACCCCTCCACTTT	CASSRTGNNSPLHF	TRBV5-1	.	.	TRBJ1-6
TGTGCCAGCAGCCAAGGACAGCCCCGAGGCACCATATATTTT	CASSQGQPRGTIYF	TRBV5-4	.	.	TRBJ1-3
TGTGCCAGCAGCTCCCCCGCAGTCAACTATGGCTACACCTTC	CASSSPAVNYGYTF	TRBV7-9	.	.	TRBJ1-2
TGCGCCAGCAGTGGGGGACAGGGTCACACTGAAGCTTTCTTT	CASSGGQGHTEAFF	TRBV10-2	TRBD1	.	TRBJ1-1
TGTGCCAGCAGCCCGCGGGCGGGACTGGGCACCGGGGAGCTGTTTTTT	CASSPRAGLGTGELFF	TRBV7-9	.	few	TRBJ2-2
TGTGCCAGCAGCCTTCTTGGTAATGAGCAGTTCTTC	CASSLLGNEQFF	TRBV27	.	.	TRBJ2-1
TGTGCCAGCCACTCGGGGGTCAATCAGCCCCAGCATTTT	CASHSGVNQPQHF	TRBV6-5	.	.	TRBJ1-5
TGTGCCAGCAGTTACCCGGGGACAGGTGGCCTGGCTTTCTTT	CASSYPGTGGLAFF	TRBV6-5	TRBD1	few	TRBJ1-1
TGTGCCAGCTCACCACAAGAGACCCAGTACTTC	CASSPQETQYF	TRBV18	.	.	TRBJ2-5
TGTGCCAGCAGCTTTACTAGCGGACACACAGATACGCAGTATTTT	CASSFTSGHTDTQYF	TRBV7-2	TRBD2	once	TRBJ2-3
TGCGCCAGCACCCCCTCGGACGGGGGTCGCACCGGGGAGCTGTTTTTT	CASTPSDGGRTGELFF	TRBV5-1	.	.	TRBJ2-2
TGTGCCAGTAGCGACATGCCGGGACATCCTCCCACCGGGGAGCTGTTTTTT	CASSDMPGHPPTGELFF	TRBV19	.	.	TRBJ2-2
TGCAGCGTTGACTCGGGACAGGCAAACTATGGCTACACCTTC	CSVDSGQANYGYTF	TRBV29-1	TRBD1	few	TRBJ1-2
TGTGCCAGCAGCTTATATAGCCAGACCCAGTACTTC	CASSLYSQTQYF	TRBV11-3	.	.	TRBJ2-5
TGCAGCGGAACCCACGGGGACCACCAGTACTTC	CSGTHGDHQYF	TRBV29-1	.	.	TRBJ2-5
TGTGCCACCAGCGGGACTAGCGGGGCAGGAGATACGCAGTATTTT	CATSGTSGAGDTQYF	TRBV24-1	TRBD2	.	TRBJ2-3
TGTGCCAGCAGCTTGGGGGGGAGGGCTTCACCCCTCCACTTT	CASSLGGRASPLHF	TRBV5-4	.	.	TRBJ1-6
TGTGCCCGCAGCCCGCAAAACGATAGCAATCAGCCCCAGCATTTT	CARSPQNDSNQPQHF	TRBV7-2	.	once	TRBJ1-5
TGTGCCAGCAGCGTAGTCCAGTCGTGGGCTGAAGCTTTCTTT	CASSVVQSWAEAFF	TRBV9	.	once	TRBJ1-1
TGTGCCAGTAGTATCGAGCCAGTGGATCAGCCCCAGCATTTT	CASSIEPVDQPQHF	TRBV19	.	.	TRBJ1-5
TGTGCCAGCAGCGCCATATTAAGGGGGCCGAACACCGGGGAGCTGTTTTTT	CASSAILRGPNTGELFF	TRBV7-9	TRBD1	.	TRBJ2-2
TGTGCCAGCAGTTACTCGGGGTTAGCTAACTATGGCTACACCTTC	CASSYSGLANYGYTF	TRBV6-5	.	few	TRBJ1-2
TGTGCCAGCAGCGACGGGTTAGTCTACGAGCAGTACTTC	CASSDGLVYEQYF	TRBV7-6	.	.	TRBJ2-7
TGTGCCAGCAGCTTACTCAGGGGTCGGACCGGGGAGCTGTTTTTT	CASSLLRGRTGELFF	TRBV5-5	.	.	TRBJ2-2
TGCGCCAGCAGCTTGGCCGCGGAGTTAGATACGCAGTATTTT	CASSLAAELDTQYF	TRBV5-1	.	.	TRBJ2-3
TGTGCCAGCAGCTTAGATTCTCGGCCATCTCGTGGAGCTTTCTTT	CASSLDSRPSRGAFF	TRBV11-3	.	few	TRBJ1-1
TGTGCCAGCAGCTCGGACAGGGGAAGCTATGGCTACACCTTC	CASSSDRGSYGYTF	TRBV11-2	TRBD1	.	TRBJ1-2
TGCAGCGTTCTTACTGCAACTAATGAAAAACTGTTTTTT	CSVLTATNEKLFF	TRBV29-1	.	.	TRBJ1-4
TGTGCCAGCAGCTTAGGACCGGGGGAGCAGTACTTC	CASSLGPGEQYF	TRBV7-2	.	once	TRBJ2-7
TGTGCCAGCAGTTACATACCTACACGATCGGGGCAGTACTTC	CASSYIPTRSGQYF	TRBV6-2/TRBV6-3	.	.	TRBJ2-7
TGTGCCAGCAGTGAAGGGGATCGGGGAGGCGGCTACACCTTC	CASSEGDRGGGYTF	TRBV2	.	once	TRBJ1-2
TGTGCCAGCAGCTTAACCGGGACAGGGGAGGACGAGCAGTACTTC	CASSLTGTGEDEQYF	TRBV9	TRBD1	.	TRBJ2-7
TGTGCCAGCAGTGTACCGGGACAGGGGGCGAGGGGAAAACTGTTTTTT	CASSVPGQGARGKLFF	TRBV28	TRBD1	.	TRBJ1-4
TGTGCCAGCAGCGTGCAGGGGAGCTACGAGCAGTACTTC	CASSVQGSYEQYF	TRBV2	.	.	TRBJ2-7
TGCGCCAGCAGCCACTCAGGAGGAGAGGGACCGGGGGAGCTGTTTTTT	CASSHSGGEGPGELFF	TRBV4-3	.	.	TRBJ2-2
TGTGCCAGCACCCCCGGGACAGGGGAAATCAATGAGCAGTTCTTC	CASTPGTGEINEQFF	TRBV5-4	TRBD1	.	TRBJ2-1
TGTGCCAGCAGCACACAGGGGGAGAGGTACGAGCAGTACTTC	CASSTQGERYEQYF	TRBV5-5	TRBD1	.	TRBJ2-7
TGTGCCAGCACGGGGGGTTTCCTCACAGATACGCAGTATTTT	CASTGGFLTDTQYF	TRBV6-6	TRBD2	.	TRBJ2-3
TGTGCCAGTAGTCCGGGACTAGGTGCTTTCGAGCAGTACTTC	CASSPGLGAFEQYF	TRBV19	TRBD2	.	TRBJ2-7